This T cell receptor (beta chain) originates from a study of cytomegalovirus exposure and HLA in healthy donors. Study details: Unique TCRs from HLA-typed donors, 70 million to 100 million of them, were held in an early data release. Study-level findings and limits: An analysis done earlier found most TCR beta V segments productive about 87% or about 30% of the time. Sequencing likely generated an artifact that appeared as a cluster of highly shared sequence variants.

This PCR relied on a set of 60 Vbeta primers and 13 Jbeta primers. Clones were read by immunoSEQ multiplex PCR, and TCRdb kept only the in-frame ones, dropping some. The sample gives about 87,000 clones, approximately 69% of which show up once; approximately 20% is in the top ten. The CDR3 is made up of 14 amino acids. Per the germline V gene, CDR1 is SGHRS and CDR2 is YFSETQ. Trimming removed 0 bases from V and 6 bases from J, with 12 bases in between. Comments on this clone: Antigen specificity is unknown.

J is TRBJ1-1 and V is TRBV5-1; D gene uncertain. The receptor was isolated from a man under 40 in good health and CMV-seropositive. The specimen was PBMCs. CDR3 coding DNA: TGCGCCAGCAGCTTGGGACACCCGGATCCTGAAGCTTTCTTT. Amino acid sequence: CASSLGHPDPEAFF. The full variable domain, rest sourced from reference TRBV5-1 and TRBJ1-1, is KAGVTQTPRYLIKTRGQQVTLSCSPISGHRSVSWYQQTPGQGLQFLFEYFSETQRNKGNFPGRFSGRQFSNSRSEMNVSTLELGDSALYLCASSLGHPDPEAFFGQGTRLTVV.